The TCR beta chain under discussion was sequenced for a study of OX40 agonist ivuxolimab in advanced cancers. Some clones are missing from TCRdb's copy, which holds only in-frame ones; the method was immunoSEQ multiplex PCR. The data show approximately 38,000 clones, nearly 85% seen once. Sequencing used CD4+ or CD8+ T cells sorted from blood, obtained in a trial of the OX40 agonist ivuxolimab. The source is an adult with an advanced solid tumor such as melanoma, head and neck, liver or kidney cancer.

The CDR3 protein is CAISESGLAGPSEQFF. In DNA, the CDR3 is TGTGCCATCAGTGAGTCGGGGCTAGCGGGCCCCTCTGAGCAGTTCTTC. This rearrangement joins TRBV10-3 to TRBJ2-1; 8 nucleotides match TRBD2. The CDR3 has 16 residues. Germline V CDR1 and CDR2: ENHRY, SYGVKD. The trim removed 0 bases at V and 9 bases at J, leaving 10 bases unmatched.